This T cell receptor (beta chain) is from a study of TIL therapy for anti-PD-1-resistant metastatic lung cancer. Study context: Median tumor PD-L1 proportion score was about 5.9%. General study results and limits: Infused TIL clonotypes partially replaced the baseline blood repertoire, then decayed over months.

Germline lookup yields CDR1 MNHEY and CDR2 SVGAGI. The CDR3 has 15 amino acids. V shed 5 bases and J shed 10 bases, with 21 bases lying between them. Stated time point: pre-treatment sample, taken before nivolumab and TIL therapy. This clone was detected only a few times. The antigen is not known. This was the immunoSEQ v3 assay. Survey-level samples got 2 million or so read pairs; deep-level samples got roughly 5-6 million. Method: immunoSEQ multiplex PCR; TCRdb's copy keeps in-frame clones and lacks some. The sample lists 40,000 to 55,000 clones, roughly 78% occurring once. The sequencing used blood, collected at baseline. The chain couples TRBV6-5 to TRBJ2-1, with D unresolved. The sequence was collected from a woman aged 30-85 years with non-small cell lung cancer. The CDR3 sequence: CASSRALTWGQEQFF. CDR3 nucleotide sequence: TGTGCCAGCAGTAGAGCGCTCACCTGGGGTCAAGAGCAGTTCTTC.